This TCR beta chain appears in the sequencing data of a study of T-cell reconstitution after alpha-beta-depleted transplantation in children. Germline V gives CDR1 DFQATT, CDR2 SNEGSKA (reference sequence). This CDR3 comprises 16 residues. The library targeted TCRbeta and was prepared with unique molecular identifiers. TCRdb processed the PCR reads anew with MiXCR; each CDR3 protein has one entry. The sample records about a million distinct CDR3 sequences, roughly 31% being singletons. A note on this clonotype: At one boundary the junction diverges from the germline segment, which might be a read error.

The J gene is TRBJ1-6, the V gene TRBV20-1; the D gene is possibly TRBD1 (5 bases). The source material was PBMCs, mostly from graft donor cells, sampled 360 days after TCRalphabeta/CD19-depleted stem cell transplant. This TCR derives from a boy in the first two years of life who had a stem cell transplant for SCID, so the T cells may come from the graft donor. The CDR3 nucleotides are TGCTGTGCTAACCAGGACGGACACGTGGGAAATTCACCCCTCCACTTT. It encodes CCANQDGHVGNSPLHF.